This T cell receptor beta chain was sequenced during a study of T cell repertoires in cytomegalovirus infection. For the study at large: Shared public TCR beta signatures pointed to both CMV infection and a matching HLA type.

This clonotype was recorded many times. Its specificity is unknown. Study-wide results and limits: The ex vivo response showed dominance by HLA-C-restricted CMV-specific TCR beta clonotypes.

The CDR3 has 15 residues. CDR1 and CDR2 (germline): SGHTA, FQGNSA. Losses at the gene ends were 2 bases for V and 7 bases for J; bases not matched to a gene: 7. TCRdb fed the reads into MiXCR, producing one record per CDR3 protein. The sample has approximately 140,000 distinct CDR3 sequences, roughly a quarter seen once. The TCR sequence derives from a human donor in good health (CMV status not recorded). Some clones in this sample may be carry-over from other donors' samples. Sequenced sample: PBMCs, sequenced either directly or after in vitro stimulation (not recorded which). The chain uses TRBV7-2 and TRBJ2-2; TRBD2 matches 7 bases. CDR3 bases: TGTGCCAGCAGCTTAATCGGCAGCGGGGTCGGGGAGCTGTTTTTT. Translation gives CASSLIGSGVGELFF.